This passage covers 29 T cell receptor beta chains from one sample sequenced in a study of breast tumors, draining lymph nodes, adjacent tissues. TCRdb analysed the multiplex PCR reads with MiXCR anew, one entry per CDR3 protein. The sample consists of 15,000 to 20,000 distinct CDR3 sequences, roughly 45% of them appearing once. The sample comprised tumor-adjacent breast tissue. The receptors stem from a female donor with breast cancer. Some clones in this sample may be carry-over from other donors' samples.

This clonotype qualifies as medium-sized. The chain is built from TRBV24-1 and TRBJ2-5, with D maybe TRBD1 (6 bases). The CDR3 has 15 residues. The V gene lost 3 bases and the J gene lost 3 bases, with 13 bases spanning the gap. CDR1 KGHDR and CDR2 SFDVKD come from the germline V gene. The CDR3 coding sequence is TGTGCCACCAGTGATCCCAAAACAGGGAAAGAGACCCAGTACTTC. It encodes CATSDPKTGKETQYF.

In its sample, this clonotype ranks as medium-sized (0.01 to 0.1%). The V and J genes are TRBV7-3 and TRBJ2-7; TRBD2 is a possible D gene (6 bases). The CDR3 consists of 16 residues. CDR1 and CDR2 from the germline V gene are SGHTA and FQGTGA. Trimming removed 5 bases at V and 5 bases at J, with 22 bases between. Written as DNA, the CDR3 is TGTGCCAGCAGCCCGTCGCTAGCGAGAGCTTTAAACGAGCAGTACTTC. This translates into CASSPSLARALNEQYF.

This clonotype is medium-sized (0.01 to 0.1%) by share. The CDR3 protein is CASSLGGGVEKLFF. DNA of the CDR3: TGTGCCAGCAGTTTAGGAGGGGGCGTTGAAAAACTGTTTTTT. The chain combines TRBV12-3 or TRBV12-4 with TRBJ1-4; 7 bases are shared with TRBD1. This CDR3 comprises 14 residues. Unmatched junction bases numbered 3, after V lost 1 base and J lost 7 bases.

To note about this clonotype: A much larger clone is a single base away; this may be a read error. The chain recombines TRBV6-2 or TRBV6-3 with TRBJ2-1; 14 bases line up with TRBD2. V shed 10 bases and J 2 bases; nucleotides not matched to a gene: 10. Germline V lookup: CDR1 MNHEY, CDR2 SVGEGT. The CDR3 runs to 17 residues. CDR3 amino acids: CATRGLAGDTTYNEQFF. The DNA for the CDR3 is TGTGCCACCAGGGGACTAGCGGGAGATACGACCTACAATGAGCAGTTCTTC.

The gene calls are TRBV5-1 and TRBJ1-1; D not resolved. CDR1 SGHRS and CDR2 YFSETQ come from the germline V gene. The V end lost 2 bases, the J end lost 2 bases, and 10 bases lay between the germline ends. The CDR3 is 14 amino acids. The CDR3, as DNA: TGCGCCAGCAGCTTCACATCTTTTAACACTGAAGCTTTCTTT. Its protein is CASSFTSFNTEAFF.

The CDR3: CASSLANYEQYF. Written as DNA, the CDR3 is TGTGCCAGCAGCTTAGCGAACTACGAGCAGTACTTC. The V call is TRBV11-3, the J call TRBJ2-7; the D is unclear. Trimming left V 1 base short and J 3 bases short, with 4 bases between. This CDR3 is 12 amino acids long. The germline gives CDR1 SGHNT, CDR2 YENEEA. Combining the CDR3 with reference TRBV11-3 and TRBJ2-7 gives the whole variable domain EAGVVQSPRYKIIEKKQPVAFWCNPISGHNTLYWYLQNLGQGPELLIRYENEEAVDDSQLPKDRFSAERLKGVDSTLKIQPAELGDSAVYLCASSLANYEQYFGPGTRLTVT.

V gene TRBV19 combines with J gene TRBJ2-1; TRBD2 matches 9 bases. The CDR3 is made up of 14 amino acids. Unmatched junction bases numbered 6, after V lost 7 bases and J lost 5 bases. Per germline, CDR1 LNHDA and CDR2 SQIVND (reference sequence). The CDR3 region is CASTPSGTHNEQFF. The CDR3 DNA reads TGTGCCAGTACCCCTAGCGGGACCCACAATGAGCAGTTCTTC.

The chain has TRBV2 and TRBJ2-3; TRBD1 is a possible D gene (6 bases). The CDR3 loop spans 15 amino acids. Trimming pared 4 bases from V and 2 bases from J, leaving 13 bases between. Per germline, CDR1 SNHLY and CDR2 FYNNEI. CDR3 sequence (DNA): TGTGCCAGCAGTGGCCAAGGGGGACCCACAGATACGCAGTATTTT. It specifies CASSGQGGPTDTQYF. Together with reference TRBV2 and TRBJ2-3, the CDR3 gives the full variable domain: EPEVTQTPSHQVTQMGQEVILRCVPISNHLYFYWYRQILGQKVEFLVSFYNNEISEKSEIFDDQFSVERPDGSNFTLKIRSTKLEDSAMYFCASSGQGGPTDTQYFGPGTRLTVL.

This clonotype was seen many times. One base away lies a much larger clone, so this may be a sequencing read error. This chain joins TRBV6-1 and TRBJ2-5; D perhaps matches TRBD1 (6 bases). Germline assignment: CDR1 MNHNS and CDR2 SASEGT. The CDR3 is 14 amino acids. Trimming removed 5 bases from V and 4 bases from J, with 14 bases in between. Written as DNA, the CDR3 is TGTGCCAGCAGTCGGGTTCAGGGGAGAGAGACCCAGTACTTC. Protein product: CASSRVQGRETQYF.

In this sample, this clonotype turned up many times. This could be a read error, since a much larger clone is one nucleotide away. The rearrangement links TRBV20-1 to TRBJ2-1, with D unresolved. The length of the CDR3 is 14 residues. Germline CDR1 DFQATT, CDR2 SNEGSKA (reference sequence). CDR3 protein: CSARIDIGSNEQSF. CDR3 DNA: TGCAGTGCTAGAATAGATATTGGTAGTAATGAGCAGTCCTTC.

This clonotype is medium-sized by share. The rearrangement joins TRBV29-1 to TRBJ2-7, with no clear D. The CDR3 is 12 amino acids. The V gene's germline CDR1 is SQVTM and CDR2 ANQGSEA. V dropped 3 bases and J dropped 6 bases, with 12 bases sitting between them. The CDR3: CSVDGNQGEQYF. In DNA form, the CDR3 reads TGCAGCGTTGATGGCAATCAAGGCGAGCAGTACTTC.

This clonotype has a count of ten or more. The V call is TRBV7-9, the J call TRBJ2-5; a weak D match, TRBD2 (5 bases). V was shortened by 2 bases and J by 4 bases, with 11 bases between the two germline ends. CDR1 is SEHNR and CDR2 is FQNEAQ in the germline V gene (reference sequence). The CDR3 length is 14 residues. The CDR3 DNA follows: TGTGCCAGCAGCTTACGGGGTGTGTCAGAGACCCAGTACTTC. Translating gives CASSLRGVSETQYF. Looking up the rest from reference TRBV7-9 and TRBJ2-5 gives the full variable domain: DTGVSQNPRHKITKRGQNVTFRCDPISEHNRLYWYRQTLGQGPEFLTYFQNEAQLEKSRLLSDRFSAERPKGSFSTLEIQRTEQGDSAMYLCASSLRGVSETQYFGPGTRLLVL.

For this clonotype: One end of the junction varies from germline; a read error may be responsible. V and J are TRBV20-1 and TRBJ1-1; 7 bases fit TRBD1. Germline-derived CDR1 and CDR2 are DFQATT and SNEGSKA (reference sequence). The CDR3 extends over 14 amino acids. Written as DNA, the CDR3 is TGCAGTGCTAATCCACAGGGGCGGAACACTGGAGCTTTCTTT. Residues: CSANPQGRNTGAFF.

The CDR3 DNA follows: TGCAGTGCTAGAAGGCCGACGGGGGCTAGCGGGAGGTACGAGCAGTACTTC. Its protein product is CSARRPTGASGRYEQYF. The V call is TRBV20-1, the J call TRBJ2-7; 11 nucleotides agree with TRBD2. The germline CDR1 and CDR2 sequences are DFQATT and SNEGSKA (reference sequence). Germline trimming cut 2 bases from V and 4 bases from J; bases unmatched to any gene: 13. The CDR3 runs to 17 residues.

The rearrangement links TRBV5-6 to TRBJ1-2; TRBD1 matches 7 bases. Trimming at V came to 4 bases and at J to 4 bases, leaving 4 bases not matched to a gene. Germline CDR1 and CDR2: SGHDT and YYEEEE. The CDR3 spans 13 residues. The CDR3 nucleotides read TGTGCCAGCAGCATAGGACAGGCCTATGGCTACACCTTC. The encoded protein is CASSIGQAYGYTF.

A word on this clonotype: A much larger clone sits a single nucleotide away, making a read error possible. The V call is TRBV20-1, the J call TRBJ2-7, with 10 positions matching TRBD2. CDR3 size: 15 residues. V lost 0 bases, J lost 2 bases, and 4 bases stayed unmatched. In germline, CDR1 is DFQATT, CDR2 SNEGSKA (reference sequence). The DNA for the CDR3 is TGCAGTGCTAGAGATAGGACTAGCGGAGCCTACGAGCAGTACTTC. This encodes CSARDRTSGAYEQYF.

In its sample, this clonotype was seen many times. This may be a read error, as it is one base from a much larger clone. J is TRBJ1-2 and V is TRBV5-6; no clear D gene. Trimming shortened V by 0 bases and J by 3 bases, and 15 bases separated the two germline ends. CDR1 is SGHDT, CDR2 YYEEEE, per germline. The CDR3 is 16 residues long. The CDR3 DNA reads TGTGCCAGCAGCTTGGTTAGACCGCGGGTAGACTATGGCTACACCTTC. The encoded protein is CASSLVRPRVDYGYTF.

This clonotype was found a few times. The CDR3 region has the DNA TGCAGCGTTGATCAGTTTTCCTACAATGAGCAGTTCTTC. This translates into CSVDQFSYNEQFF. The rearrangement joins TRBV29-1 to TRBJ2-1; no firm D call. The CDR3 totals 13 residues. Trimming took off 3 bases at V and 1 base at J, with 7 bases between the two ends. Germline V gene sequence: CDR1 SQVTM, CDR2 ANQGSEA.

The chain employs TRBV30 and TRBJ2-1; D remains unclear. Germline-derived CDR1 and CDR2 are GTSNPN and SVGIG (reference sequence). The V and J ends lost 2 bases and 5 bases respectively, with 10 bases between them. CDR3 size: 13 residues. This CDR3 reads CAWSFKTHNEQFF. The CDR3 DNA sequence: TGTGCCTGGAGTTTCAAAACCCACAATGAGCAGTTCTTC.

V is TRBV6-5 and J is TRBJ1-3; 8 bases match TRBD1. V lost 4 bases to trimming and J lost 4 bases; unmatched junction nucleotides: 12. The germline CDR1 and CDR2 sequences are MNHEY and SVGAGI. This CDR3 spans 17 amino acids. The CDR3 DNA reads as TGTGCCAGCAGTTCAGACTGGAGGACAGGGCGCGGAAACACCATATATTTT. It encodes CASSSDWRTGRGNTIYF.

This clonotype has at least ten counts. The gene calls are TRBV5-5 and TRBJ2-7; 8 nucleotides align to TRBD2. The CDR3 totals 16 residues. The junction had 16 bases not matched to a gene; V was cut back by 4 bases and J by 7 bases. Per germline, CDR1 SGHKS and CDR2 YYEKEE (reference sequence). The CDR3: CASSLSGLAGSVEQYF. The CDR3 nucleotides read TGTGCCAGCAGCCTTTCGGGGCTAGCGGGTTCGGTTGAGCAGTACTTC.

This clonotype was seen only once. The chain recombines TRBV7-8 with TRBJ1-2, with D unclear. This CDR3 region has 14 residues. CDR1 and CDR2 from the germline V gene are SGHVS and FQNEAQ. V was shortened by 1 base and J by 5 bases, with 11 bases between the two germline ends. The CDR3 loop reads CASSLGAKEYGYTF. The CDR3, as DNA: TGTGCCAGCAGCTTAGGGGCAAAGGAGTATGGCTACACCTTC.

This chain joins TRBV5-1 and TRBJ2-7; 8 bases are shared with TRBD1. The CDR3 loop spans 15 amino acids. Germline V gene sequence: CDR1 SGHRS, CDR2 YFSETQ. V lost 4 bases, J lost 1 base, and 7 bases stayed unmatched. The chain's CDR3 is CASSLNRQGSYEQYF. CDR3 in DNA: TGCGCCAGCAGCCTTAACCGACAGGGGTCCTACGAGCAGTACTTC. Looking up the rest from reference TRBV5-1 and TRBJ2-7 gives the full variable domain: KAGVTQTPRYLIKTRGQQVTLSCSPISGHRSVSWYQQTPGQGLQFLFEYFSETQRNKGNFPGRFSGRQFSNSRSEMNVSTLELGDSALYLCASSLNRQGSYEQYFGPGTRLTVT.

The chain has TRBV5-6 and TRBJ1-2; TRBD1 agrees at 7 bases. The V gene's germline CDR1 is SGHDT and CDR2 YYEEEE. The CDR3 runs 14 residues. The V segment lost 5 bases and the J segment 2 bases; nucleotides outside the gene matches: 6. The CDR3 protein is CASSRQGTNYGYTF. The CDR3 DNA reads TGTGCCAGCAGTCGACAGGGCACGAACTATGGCTACACCTTC.

This clonotype was observed at least ten times. Given a much more abundant clone one base away, this may be a read error. V is TRBV20-1 and J is TRBJ2-7; tentatively, D is TRBD2 (6 bases). V lost 0 bases, J lost 6 bases, and 24 bases lay in between. CDR1 is DFQATT, CDR2 SNEGSKA, per germline (reference sequence). The CDR3 has 17 residues. The CDR3 reads CSARDLERAAGFSEQYF. CDR3 in DNA: TGCAGTGCTAGAGATCTTGAGAGGGCAGCGGGTTTCTCCGAGCAGTACTTC.

This clonotype was seen ten or more times. This chain links TRBV11-2 with TRBJ2-1; 7 positions agree with TRBD1. This CDR3 is 13 amino acids long. Germline V lookup: CDR1 SGHAT, CDR2 FQNNGV. V lost 7 bases and J lost 6; bases outside the gene matches: 6. The CDR3 DNA reads as TGTGCCAGCACCCAAGGACAGGCCAATGAGCAGTTCTTC. Its protein product is CASTQGQANEQFF.

The sample holds many counts of this clonotype. The chain employs TRBV28 and TRBJ2-7, with 11 bases matching TRBD2. The CDR3 has 17 amino acids. Germline trimming cut 5 bases from V and 2 bases from J; bases unmatched to any gene: 11. The germline gives CDR1 MDHEN, CDR2 SYDVKM. The CDR3 loop is CASSRPTSGTLTYEQYF. The CDR3 bases are TGTGCCAGCAGTCGACCGACTAGCGGGACGCTCACCTACGAGCAGTACTTC.

This clonotype was observed a few times. The chain employs TRBV7-2 and TRBJ2-3; the D gene could be TRBD1 or TRBD2 (5 bases each). Trimming took 2 bases from V and 4 from J, leaving 22 bases between them. The V gene's germline CDR1 is SGHTA and CDR2 FQGNSA. The CDR3 runs to 18 residues. The CDR3 here is CASSLLRAMGVIADTQYF. DNA of the CDR3: TGTGCCAGCAGCTTATTGCGGGCTATGGGGGTAATCGCAGATACGCAGTATTTT.

This chain links TRBV11-3 with TRBJ1-6; D uncertain. Between the trimmed V and J ends, which lost 0 bases and 2 bases, there was a span of 5 bases. The CDR3 runs 15 residues. Germline CDR1 SGHNT, CDR2 YENEEA. For the CDR3, the DNA is TGTGCCAGCAGCTTAGAGGGTACCTATAATTCACCCCTCCACTTT. Protein sequence: CASSLEGTYNSPLHF.